One and the same sample provided the 21 T cell receptor beta chains below, sequenced in a study of blood T cell repertoires in COVID-19. The repertoire was sequenced with immunoSEQ multiplex PCR; TCRdb's copy has only in-frame clones and lacks some. Of 60,000 to 75,000 clones listed, 80% to 90% are singletons. The sample taken for sequencing was peripheral blood. All receptors come from a man aged 30 to 45 with acute or convalescent COVID-19.

This clone was observed once. The genes are TRBV24-1 and TRBJ1-2; 7 bases map to TRBD1. This CDR3 has 13 residues. The V and J ends lost 3 bases and 8 bases, in that order; junction bases with no gene match: 5. Germline CDR1 KGHDR, CDR2 SFDVKD. In DNA, the CDR3 is TGTGCCACCAGTGATGCCGGAGGGGGCGGCTACACCTTC. It codes for CATSDAGGGGYTF.

This clone was detected only once. V gene TRBV19 combines with J gene TRBJ2-7; the match to TRBD2 covers 8 bases. The trim removed 0 bases at V and 2 bases at J, leaving 3 bases unmatched. The germline CDR1 and CDR2 sequences are LNHDA and SQIVND (reference sequence). This CDR3 region has 15 residues. CDR3 loop: CASSIDERETYEQYF. The CDR3 region has the DNA TGTGCCAGTAGTATAGACGAGCGGGAGACCTACGAGCAGTACTTC.

V usage is TRBV5-8 and J usage is TRBJ2-1, with a weak D call TRBD1 (6 bases). This CDR3 has 18 amino acids. The ends were cut back, 1 base at V and 0 bases at J, with 17 bases in the middle. Germline-derived CDR1 and CDR2 are SGHTS and YDEGEE. The CDR3 region has the DNA TGTGCCAGCAGCTTGTCTCGGTTGGGGGCGAGCTCCTACAATGAGCAGTTCTTC. Encoded protein: CASSLSRLGASSYNEQFF.

This chain connects TRBV7-3 to TRBJ1-1, with D tentatively TRBD1 (6 bases). The CDR3 totals 13 residues. The germline V gene has CDR1 SGHTA and CDR2 FQGTGA. Trimming cost V 4 bases and J 8 bases, with 14 bases left between them. CDR3 coding DNA: TGTGCCAGCAGCTCGACTGGGACAACGGAAGCTTTCTTT. This encodes CASSSTGTTEAFF.

The V and J genes are TRBV19 and TRBJ1-2; TRBD1 might be the D (5 bases). Trimming stripped 5 bases from V and 4 bases from J, with 11 bases between. This CDR3 contains 13 residues. Germline lookup yields CDR1 LNHDA and CDR2 SQIVND (reference sequence). The chain's CDR3 is CASSPGQRYGYTF. The CDR3 DNA is TGTGCCAGTAGTCCCGGACAACGCTATGGCTACACCTTC.

The chain employs TRBV11-2 and TRBJ2-7; D is perhaps TRBD2 (7 bases). There are 15 residues in the CDR3. Trimming pared 3 bases from V and 2 bases from J, leaving 14 bases between. CDR1 and CDR2 (germline): SGHAT, FQNNGV. This chain's CDR3 is CASSLERGGPYEQYF. CDR3 coding DNA: TGTGCCAGCAGCTTGGAAAGGGGGGGACCCTACGAGCAGTACTTC.

V and J are TRBV6-5 and TRBJ1-2; TRBD1 agrees at 8 bases. The CDR3 has 13 amino acids. CDR1 MNHEY and CDR2 SVGAGI come from the germline V gene. The J segment lost 0 bases and the V segment lost 7 bases, leaving 1 base of the junction unmatched. CDR3 sequence (DNA): TGTGCCAGCATGGGACAGGCTAACTATGGCTACACCTTC. Amino acid sequence: CASMGQANYGYTF.

V gene TRBV15 combines with J gene TRBJ2-3; D not certain. The V and J ends lost 3 bases and 5 bases respectively, with 12 bases between them. This CDR3 has 14 amino acids. The germline V gene encodes CDR1 LNHNV and CDR2 YYDKDF (reference sequence). The CDR3 DNA reads as TGTGCCACCAGCAGTCAGACTCGTAAAGATACGCAGTATTTT. This codes for CATSSQTRKDTQYF.

The rearrangement links TRBV4-2 to TRBJ1-2; D perhaps matches TRBD1 (5 bases). Germline-derived CDR1 and CDR2 are LGHNA and YNFKEQ. The CDR3 is made up of 14 amino acids. V lost 1 base to trimming and J lost 3 bases, with 9 bases between them. CDR3 in DNA: TGTGCCAGCAGCCAAGTTGGGGGGGACTATGGCTACACCTTC. This gives the protein CASSQVGGDYGYTF.

This clone occurred once. The chain employs TRBV19 and TRBJ1-4; D gene ambiguous. Germline CDR1 LNHDA, CDR2 SQIVND (reference sequence). The CDR3 covers 13 residues. Trimming removed 3 bases from V and 6 bases from J, with 8 bases in between. The CDR3 protein is CASSISRDEKLFF. For the CDR3, the DNA is TGTGCCAGTAGTATTTCCCGGGATGAAAAACTGTTTTTT.

The chain is built from TRBV19 and TRBJ1-5; 10 bases align to TRBD1. V dropped 4 bases and J dropped 4; count of bases not matched to a gene: 4. CDR3 length: 15 residues. Germline V lookup: CDR1 LNHDA, CDR2 SQIVND (reference sequence). The CDR3 region has the DNA TGTGCCAGTAGTAGGGACAGGGGCTATAATCAGCCCCAGCATTTT. It codes for CASSRDRGYNQPQHF.

The rearrangement links TRBV10-3 to TRBJ1-1; D perhaps matches TRBD1 (5 bases). Trimming cost V 0 bases and J 5 bases, with 10 bases left between them. Germline CDR1 ENHRY, CDR2 SYGVKD. The CDR3 consists of 14 residues. This CDR3 reads CAISESRGATEAFF. As DNA, the CDR3 is TGTGCCATCAGTGAGTCAAGGGGCGCAACTGAAGCTTTCTTT.

The rearrangement uses TRBV6-1 and TRBJ2-7; 7 bases line up with TRBD2. The germline V gene has CDR1 MNHNS and CDR2 SASEGT. The CDR3 loop spans 14 amino acids. The V gene end was trimmed by 3 bases and the J gene end by 4 bases; junction bases not matched to a gene: 6. CDR3 nucleotide sequence: TGTGCCAGCAGTGATATCGCGGGAGTTTACGAGCAGTACTTC. As protein: CASSDIAGVYEQYF.

This clone has a single count. V usage is TRBV15 and J usage is TRBJ2-3; TRBD2 might be the D (6 bases). The CDR3 is made up of 14 amino acids. V shed 4 bases and J shed 1 base, with 9 bases lying between them. CDR1 LNHNV and CDR2 YYDKDF come from the germline V gene (reference sequence). CDR3 in amino acids: CATSKRGGTDTQYF. Written as DNA, the CDR3 is TGTGCCACCAGCAAACGCGGGGGCACAGATACGCAGTATTTT.

The genes are TRBV5-4 and TRBJ1-2; D call uncertain. V was shortened by 2 bases and J by 8 bases, with 19 bases between the two germline ends. There are 15 residues in the CDR3. From germline, CDR1 is SGHNT and CDR2 YYREEE (reference sequence). The chain's CDR3 is CASSLGNTRARGYTF. CDR3 DNA sequence: TGTGCCAGCAGCTTAGGAAACACGAGGGCGAGAGGCTACACCTTC.

The chain couples TRBV7-2 to TRBJ1-5, with TRBD1 as a possible D gene (5 bases). The germline V gene has CDR1 SGHTA and CDR2 FQGNSA. V dropped 1 base and J dropped 5 bases, with 12 bases sitting between them. The CDR3 has 15 residues. The CDR3 region has the DNA TGTGCCAGCAGCTTAGTTGGACAAGGCTATCAGCCCCAGCATTTT. Its translation is CASSLVGQGYQPQHF.

The chain uses TRBV2 and TRBJ1-1, with D unclear. In germline, CDR1 is SNHLY, CDR2 FYNNEI. The CDR3 contains 15 residues. V dropped 5 bases and J dropped 2 bases, with 15 bases sitting between them. DNA of the CDR3: TGTGCCAGCAGTATCCATGGTGCCAGAAACACTGAAGCTTTCTTT. This codes for CASSIHGARNTEAFF.

This clone is a singleton in its sample. The chain combines TRBV24-1 with TRBJ1-1; no definite D call. The germline V gene has CDR1 KGHDR and CDR2 SFDVKD. The germline V and J ends were trimmed by 6 bases and 4 bases, with 5 bases remaining between them. The CDR3 extends over 11 amino acids. CDR3 nucleotides: TGTGCCACCAGTCGGGGCACTGAAGCTTTCTTT. This translates into CATSRGTEAFF.

This clone showed up just once. V usage is TRBV3-1 (or the pseudogene TRBV3-2) and J usage is TRBJ1-2; 7 positions match TRBD1. The V and J ends lost 2 bases and 4 bases, in that order; junction bases with no gene match: 4. The CDR3 totals 14 residues. The germline gives CDR1 LGHDT, CDR2 YNNKEL (reference sequence). CDR3 amino acids: CASSQRQGIYGYTF. CDR3 bases: TGTGCCAGCAGCCAAAGACAGGGAATCTATGGCTACACCTTC.

The CDR3, as DNA: TGTGCCAGCAGTGGGGACAGCTTTCCATCGCCCCAGCATTTT. Its protein product is CASSGDSFPSPQHF. The chain links TRBV2 to TRBJ1-5; 7 bases agree with TRBD1. Trimming took 4 bases from V and 9 from J; bases not matched to a gene: 9. The germline gives CDR1 SNHLY, CDR2 FYNNEI. The CDR3 contains 14 residues. Filled out from reference TRBV2 and TRBJ1-5, the complete variable domain reads EPEVTQTPSHQVTQMGQEVILRCVPISNHLYFYWYRQILGQKVEFLVSFYNNEISEKSEIFDDQFSVERPDGSNFTLKIRSTKLEDSAMYFCASSGDSFPSPQHFGDGTRLSIL.

J is TRBJ1-3 and V is TRBV5-6; a weak D match, TRBD1 (6 bases). V was clipped by 0 bases and J by 7 bases, with 11 bases between them. This CDR3 has 14 amino acids. Germline V gene sequence: CDR1 SGHDT, CDR2 YYEEEE. CDR3 coding DNA: TGTGCCAGCAGCTTGGGGCAGGGGTGGAACACCATATATTTT. Translated, it gives CASSLGQGWNTIYF. Supplemented by reference TRBV5-6 and TRBJ1-3, the full variable domain reads DAGVTQSPTHLIKTRGQQVTLRCSPKSGHDTVSWYQQALGQGPQFIFQYYEEEERQRGNFPDRFSGHQFPNYSSELNVNALLLGDSALYLCASSLGQGWNTIYFGEGSWLTVV.